This T cell receptor beta chain originates from a study of blood T cell repertoires in COVID-19. The repertoire was sequenced with immunoSEQ multiplex PCR; TCRdb's copy has only in-frame clones and lacks some. The sample has around 250,000 clones, 90% to 95% seen once. V lost 8 bases to trimming and J lost 5 bases, with 24 bases between them. The length of the CDR3 is 16 residues. The germline gives CDR1 MNHEY, CDR2 SMNVEV (reference sequence). The receptor's source is a human donor in a cohort exposed to, infected with or recovered from COVID-19 (not recorded which). The donor label of this sample is uncertain. The V and J genes are TRBV27 and TRBJ1-1; D is unclear. The material sequenced was PBMCs or T cells enriched from blood (not recorded which). CDR3 DNA sequence: TGTGCCAGCCGGGAGACTCATGTGTTAGGAGGTACTGAAGCTTTCTTT. Translating it yields CASRETHVLGGTEAFF.